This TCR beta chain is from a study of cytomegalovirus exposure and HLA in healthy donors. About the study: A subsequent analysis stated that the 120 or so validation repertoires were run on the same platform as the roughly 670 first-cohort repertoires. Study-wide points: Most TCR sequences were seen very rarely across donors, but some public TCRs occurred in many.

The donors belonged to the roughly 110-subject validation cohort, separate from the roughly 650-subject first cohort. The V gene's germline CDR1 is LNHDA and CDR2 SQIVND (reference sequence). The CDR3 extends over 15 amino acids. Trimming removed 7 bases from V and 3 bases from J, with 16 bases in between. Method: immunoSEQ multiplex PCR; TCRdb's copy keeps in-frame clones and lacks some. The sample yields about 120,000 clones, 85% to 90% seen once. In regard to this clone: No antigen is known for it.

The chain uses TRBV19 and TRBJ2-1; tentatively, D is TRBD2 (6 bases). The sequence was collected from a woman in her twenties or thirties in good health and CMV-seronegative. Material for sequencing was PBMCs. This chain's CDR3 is CASTIGGGDYNEQFF. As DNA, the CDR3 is TGTGCCAGTACCATCGGCGGCGGGGACTACAATGAGCAGTTCTTC.